A selection of T cell receptor beta chains follows, all from one sample in a study of cytomegalovirus exposure and HLA in healthy donors. The protocol was immunoSEQ multiplex PCR, while the TCRdb copy is restricted to in-frame clones and leaves out a portion. Of some 150,000 clones listed, 76% are singletons. Sequenced sample: PBMCs. The receptors come from a man aged 60 to 69 in good health and CMV-seronegative. Each CDR3 is given with its conserved first and last residue. Each record gives: clone size, D gene, J gene, V gene, CDR3 protein, CDR3 DNA. A D gene is named only where the DNA matches it firmly. Size values are once, few and many counts, or a class for expanded clones, and some rows have none.

size: NA; D: TRBD2; J: TRBJ2-1; V: TRBV5-8; CDR3: CASSPRLAEISFYNEQFF; DNA: TGTGCCAGCAGCCCCAGACTAGCGGAAATTTCCTTTTACAATGAGCAGTTCTTC
size: NA; D: NA; J: TRBJ1-5; V: TRBV30; CDR3: CAWSVAPPGSQHF; DNA: TGTGCCTGGAGTGTAGCCCCCCCCGGTTCCCAGCATTTT
size: NA; D: NA; J: TRBJ2-7; V: TRBV11-2; CDR3: CASSPIRDNSYEQYF; DNA: TGTGCCAGCAGTCCTATCCGGGACAACTCCTACGAGCAGTACTTC
size: NA; D: TRBD2; J: TRBJ2-7; V: TRBV28; CDR3: CASSPGDYNSYEQYF; DNA: TGTGCCAGCAGTCCCGGGGACTACAACTCCTACGAGCAGTACTTC
size: NA; D: TRBD2; J: TRBJ2-1; V: TRBV18; CDR3: CASSPPGGGGTNEQFF; DNA: TGTGCCAGCTCACCACCCGGCGGGGGGGGTACCAATGAGCAGTTCTTC
size: few; D: TRBD1; J: TRBJ1-2; V: TRBV27; CDR3: CASRPTGGYGYTF; DNA: TGTGCCAGCAGGCCTACAGGGGGCTATGGCTACACCTTC
size: NA; D: TRBD2; J: TRBJ2-3; V: TRBV29-1; CDR3: CSASGPDTQYF; DNA: TGCAGCGCTAGCGGGCCCGATACGCAGTATTTT
size: NA; D: NA; J: TRBJ2-7; V: TRBV27; CDR3: CASRPGVSYEQYF; DNA: TGTGCCAGCAGGCCCGGTGTCTCCTACGAGCAGTACTTC
size: NA; D: TRBD1; J: TRBJ1-2; V: TRBV29-1; CDR3: CSVDLRDRGPGGYTF; DNA: TGCAGCGTTGATCTGCGGGACAGGGGGCCTGGTGGCTACACCTTC
size: NA; D: NA; J: TRBJ2-6; V: TRBV19; CDR3: CASSPLTGFPSRASGANVLTF; DNA: TGTGCCAGTAGTCCGCTCACAGGTTTCCCCTCTCGGGCGTCTGGGGCCAACGTCCTGACTTTC
size: NA; D: TRBD2; J: TRBJ2-2; V: TRBV14; CDR3: CASSQARTSLTGELFF; DNA: TGTGCCAGCAGCCAAGCCCGGACTAGTCTTACCGGGGAGCTGTTTTTT
size: NA; D: TRBD1; J: TRBJ1-4; V: TRBV7-2; CDR3: CASTRLGSPGTGGEKLFF; DNA: TGTGCCAGCACCCGCTTAGGGTCCCCCGGGACAGGGGGCGAAAAACTGTTTTTT
size: NA; D: NA; J: TRBJ1-1; V: TRBV5-4; CDR3: CASKTSGANTEAFF; DNA: TGTGCCAGCAAGACGAGTGGGGCGAACACTGAAGCTTTCTTT
size: NA; D: TRBD1; J: TRBJ2-1; V: TRBV5-4; CDR3: CASSSAKRQGFNEQFF; DNA: TGTGCCAGCAGCTCCGCGAAAAGACAGGGTTTCAATGAGCAGTTCTTC
size: once; D: NA; J: TRBJ1-1; V: TRBV6-5; CDR3: CASSIRTYNTEAFF; DNA: TGTGCCAGCAGCATACGGACTTACAACACTGAAGCTTTCTTT
size: NA; D: NA; J: TRBJ1-3; V: TRBV6-7; CDR3: CASKGLISGNTIYF; DNA: TGTGCCAGCAAGGGGCTGATCTCTGGAAACACCATATATTTT
size: NA; D: NA; J: TRBJ2-1; V: TRBV27; CDR3: CASSPPAGTYNEQFF; DNA: TGTGCCAGCAGTCCACCAGCGGGCACTTACAATGAGCAGTTCTTC
size: NA; D: NA; J: TRBJ2-1; V: TRBV7-6; CDR3: CASSLVSTPNEQFF; DNA: TGTGCCAGCAGCTTAGTTTCGACTCCCAATGAGCAGTTCTTC
size: NA; D: NA; J: TRBJ2-5; V: TRBV5-1; CDR3: CASSLVSDSRTQYF; DNA: TGCGCCAGCAGCTTGGTGTCGGACAGCAGGACCCAGTACTTC
size: NA; D: TRBD1; J: TRBJ1-5; V: TRBV7-9; CDR3: CSSSLAGGGNQPQHF; DNA: TGTTCCAGCAGCTTAGCAGGGGGGGGCAATCAGCCCCAGCATTTT
size: NA; D: TRBD2; J: TRBJ2-5; V: TRBV15; CDR3: CATSRLAGEETQYF; DNA: TGTGCCACCAGCAGACTAGCGGGCGAAGAGACCCAGTACTTC
size: NA; D: NA; J: TRBJ1-5; V: TRBV2; CDR3: CASTEGSTNQPQHF; DNA: TGTGCCAGCACAGAGGGATCCACCAATCAGCCCCAGCATTTT
size: NA; D: NA; J: TRBJ1-5; V: TRBV4-1; CDR3: CASSQEGIQWGGQPQHF; DNA: TGCGCCAGCAGCCAAGAGGGGATCCAATGGGGGGGACAGCCCCAGCATTTT
size: NA; D: NA; J: TRBJ1-2; V: TRBV6-5; CDR3: CASRPPWGPYGYTF; DNA: TGTGCCAGCAGACCCCCCTGGGGGCCCTATGGCTACACCTTC
size: NA; D: TRBD2; J: TRBJ2-7; V: TRBV9; CDR3: CASSPLSGATYEQYF; DNA: TGTGCCAGCAGCCCCCTGAGCGGGGCCACCTACGAGCAGTACTTC
size: once; D: TRBD1; J: TRBJ2-1; V: TRBV7-9; CDR3: CASSPPGQGRSRRQFF; DNA: TGTGCCAGCAGCCCCCCGGGACAGGGGAGGTCCAGGCGGCAGTTCTTC
size: NA; D: NA; J: TRBJ2-4; V: TRBV30; CDR3: CAWSVTGTRGNIQYF; DNA: TGTGCCTGGAGTGTAACTGGGACTCGGGGAAACATTCAGTACTTC
size: NA; D: TRBD1; J: TRBJ2-7; V: TRBV5-4; CDR3: CASSLGDSPYEQYF; DNA: TGTGCCAGCAGCTTGGGGGACAGTCCCTACGAGCAGTACTTC
size: few; D: TRBD1; J: TRBJ1-6; V: TRBV4-1; CDR3: CASSQPGGGSPLHF; DNA: TGCGCCAGCAGCCAGCCAGGGGGAGGTTCACCCCTCCACTTT
size: NA; D: TRBD1; J: TRBJ1-5; V: TRBV27; CDR3: CASSSWTGGNQPQHF; DNA: TGTGCCAGCAGTTCCTGGACAGGGGGCAATCAGCCCCAGCATTTT
size: NA; D: TRBD2; J: TRBJ2-3; V: TRBV7-6; CDR3: CASSLAPGGTTDTQYF; DNA: TGTGCCAGCAGCTTAGCGCCGGGGGGAACCACAGATACGCAGTATTTT
size: NA; D: TRBD2; J: TRBJ2-5; V: TRBV28; CDR3: CASSFGYASGSETQYF; DNA: TGTGCCAGCAGTTTTGGTTACGCTAGCGGGAGTGAGACCCAGTACTTC